The 29 T cell receptor beta chains presented below share a single source sample, sequenced in a study of early T cells in non-severe SARS-CoV-2 infection. TCRdb re-called the 5' RACE reads with MiXCR, one entry per CDR3 protein. The sample has 60,000 to 80,000 distinct CDR3 sequences, 9% to 15% seen once. The source material was whole blood. The receptors were sampled from an adult who was a healthcare worker with PCR-confirmed SARS-CoV-2 infection or an uninfected control (not recorded which).

The table lists this clonotype with many counts. The gene calls are TRBV14 and TRBJ2-2; D is unclear. Trimming left V 0 bases short and J 5 bases short, with 4 bases between. Germline CDR1 SGHDN, CDR2 FVKESK. The CDR3 is made up of 13 amino acids. The CDR3 here is CASSQDITGELFF. For the CDR3, the DNA is TGTGCCAGCAGCCAAGATATAACCGGGGAGCTGTTTTTT.

This clonotype appeared many times. The chain employs TRBV27 and TRBJ2-7; TRBD1 matches at 7 bases. Germline V gene lookup returns CDR1 MNHEY and CDR2 SMNVEV (reference sequence). V trimming: 9 bases; J trimming: 4 bases; junction bases outside the gene matches: 6. The CDR3 has 12 residues. DNA of the CDR3: TGTGCCAGTTCCCACAGGGGATACGAGCAGTACTTC. It specifies CASSHRGYEQYF.

There are a few counts of this clonotype. V and J are TRBV5-1 and TRBJ2-5, with 8 bases identical to TRBD2. The CDR3 is 15 residues long. Germline V lookup: CDR1 SGHRS, CDR2 YFSETQ. Losses at the gene ends were 4 bases for V and 4 bases for J; bases not matched to a gene: 9. DNA of the CDR3: TGCGCCAGCAGCACCTTCCTAGCGGGCGGAGAGACCCAGTACTTC. This codes for CASSTFLAGGETQYF.

The chain is built from TRBV9 and TRBJ2-3; D is perhaps TRBD2 (6 bases). V was pared by 4 bases and J by 5 bases, with 20 bases between. CDR1 is SGDLS and CDR2 is YYNGEE in the germline V gene. This CDR3 region has 16 residues. The CDR3 DNA is TGTGCCAGCAGCCCCCAACCGGGACTGGCGCGAGATACGCAGTATTTT. Translating gives CASSPQPGLARDTQYF. Full variable domain (outside the CDR3, taken from reference TRBV9 and TRBJ2-3): DSGVTQTPKHLITATGQRVTLRCSPRSGDLSVYWYQQSLDQGLQFLIQYYNGEERAKGNILERFSAQQFPDLHSELNLSSLELGDSALYFCASSPQPGLARDTQYFGPGTRLTVL.

This clonotype appeared many times. V usage is TRBV7-2 and J usage is TRBJ2-1, with 7 positions matching TRBD2. The CDR3 extends over 15 amino acids. The germline CDR1 and CDR2 sequences are SGHTA and FQGNSA. Trimming cost V 1 base and J 3 bases; bases outside gene matches: 3. CDR3 sequence: CASSLGAGVYNEQFF. Written as DNA, the CDR3 is TGTGCCAGCAGCTTAGGTGCGGGGGTCTACAATGAGCAGTTCTTC.

The V call is TRBV29-1, the J call TRBJ2-1; D is perhaps TRBD1 or TRBD2 (5 bases each). The ends were cut back, 6 bases at V and 9 bases at J, with 18 bases in the middle. Germline V lookup: CDR1 SQVTM, CDR2 ANQGSEA. This CDR3 comprises 13 residues. The CDR3 sequence: CSVTQDWFGEQFF. The CDR3, as DNA: TGCAGCGTCACACAGGACTGGTTCGGTGAGCAGTTCTTC.

V usage is TRBV20-1 and J usage is TRBJ2-7, with TRBD1 identical over 12 bases. This CDR3 has 15 residues. V shed 6 bases and J 6 bases; nucleotides not matched to a gene: 12. Per germline, CDR1 DFQATT and CDR2 SNEGSKA (reference sequence). Here the CDR3 reads CSASGTGGFVGEQYF. The CDR3 coding sequence is TGCAGTGCCTCTGGGACAGGGGGCTTTGTAGGCGAGCAGTACTTC.

This clonotype was observed at least ten times. This sequence joins TRBV27 and TRBJ2-7; a possible D gene is TRBD1 (6 bases). The CDR3 has 15 amino acids. Deletions cut 1 base from V and 1 base from J, with 11 bases between. Germline values: CDR1 MNHEY, CDR2 SMNVEV (reference sequence). The CDR3 coding sequence is TGTGCCAGCAGTTTATTAGGGGGATTTTCCTACGAGCAGTACTTC. Residues: CASSLLGGFSYEQYF.

V and J are TRBV5-5 and TRBJ2-7; D remains ambiguous. The V gene lost 4 bases and the J gene lost 1 base, with 12 bases spanning the gap. The CDR3 is 14 amino acids. Germline V gene data show CDR1 as SGHKS and CDR2 as YYEKEE (reference sequence). Written as DNA, the CDR3 is TGTGCCAGCAGCCCCCGCCTGGGATCCTACGAGCAGTACTTC. This sequence encodes CASSPRLGSYEQYF. Complete variable domain (other parts from reference TRBV5-5 and TRBJ2-7): DAGVTQSPTHLIKTRGQQVTLRCSPISGHKSVSWYQQVLGQGPQFIFQYYEKEERGRGNFPDRFSARQFPNYSSELNVNALLLGDSALYLCASSPRLGSYEQYFGPGTRLTVT.

The rearrangement links TRBV6-6 to TRBJ2-7, with a tentative D call TRBD2 (6 bases). CDR1 and CDR2 (germline): MNHNY, SVGAGI (reference sequence). This CDR3 has 15 residues. Trimming took off 6 bases at V and 2 bases at J, with 17 bases between the two ends. In DNA form, the CDR3 reads TGTGCCAGCAGCCGAACCGGAGGAGGGACCTACGAGCAGTACTTC. Encoded protein: CASSRTGGGTYEQYF.

The chain uses TRBV30 and TRBJ2-7; 8 nucleotides line up with TRBD2. CDR1 GTSNPN and CDR2 SVGIG come from the germline V gene (reference sequence). This CDR3 is 13 amino acids long. Trimming at V came to 1 base and at J to 2 bases, leaving 1 base not matched to a gene. The CDR3 nucleotides are TGTGCCTGGAGTGCGGGAGGGGCCTACGAGCAGTACTTC. Its translation is CAWSAGGAYEQYF.

This clonotype came up many times. The V call is TRBV4-1, the J call TRBJ2-4; D not certain. Trimming left V 1 base short and J 3 bases short, with 7 bases between. There are 14 residues in the CDR3. The germline V gene has CDR1 MGHRA and CDR2 YSYEKL. CDR3 loop: CASSQGSGKNIQYF. The CDR3 DNA reads as TGCGCCAGCAGCCAAGGGTCAGGCAAAAACATTCAGTACTTC.

There are many counts of this clonotype. The V call is TRBV20-1, the J call TRBJ2-7; TRBD1 agrees at 8 bases. This CDR3 is built from 12 residues. The germline gives CDR1 DFQATT, CDR2 SNEGSKA (reference sequence). The CDR3 coding sequence is TGCATCGCCGGACAGGGCGTCTACGAGCAGTACTTC. The encoded protein is CIAGQGVYEQYF.

This clonotype was seen ten or more times. This chain uses TRBV21-1 with TRBJ1-2; the table's D gene call, TRBD1, was not cross checked with the DNA. TRBV21-1 is deemed a pseudogene. The CDR3 consists of 18 residues. Written as DNA, the CDR3 is TGTGCCAGCAGCAAAAAAGGACAGGGAGAGGGTCATAACTATGGCTACACCTTC. Its protein product is CASSKKGQGEGHNYGYTF.

This clonotype occurred a few times. The chain couples TRBV3-1 to TRBJ2-5; perhaps TRBD2 as D (6 bases). Per germline, CDR1 LGHDT and CDR2 YNNKEL (reference sequence). The V end was cut by 5 bases, the J end by 4 bases, with 14 bases between. The CDR3 has 14 amino acids. This CDR3 reads CASSSSGGSETQYF. The CDR3 region has the DNA TGTGCCAGCAGCTCCTCCGGGGGTTCAGAGACCCAGTACTTC.

The sample holds a few counts of this clonotype. V usage is TRBV6-2 or TRBV6-3 and J usage is TRBJ2-7; 9 bases are a match to TRBD1. Trimming took 6 bases from V and 0 from J; bases not matched to a gene: 0. The CDR3 covers 13 residues. CDR1 is MNHEY and CDR2 is SVGEGT in the germline V gene. CDR3 in DNA: TGTGCCAGCAGGGGACAGGGCTCCTACGAGCAGTACTTC. As protein: CASRGQGSYEQYF.

This clonotype was recorded at least ten times. The genes are TRBV12-3 or TRBV12-4 and TRBJ2-1; D tentatively fits TRBD1 or TRBD2 (5 bases each). V lost 10 bases, J lost 2 bases, and 9 bases lay in between. This CDR3 has 12 residues. Written as DNA, the CDR3 is TGTGCCAACTCGGGGCCCTACAATGAGCAGTTCTTC. It encodes CANSGPYNEQFF.

This clonotype was found many times. V and J are TRBV7-9 and TRBJ2-1; D is perhaps TRBD1 (5 bases). Germline V lookup: CDR1 SEHNR, CDR2 FQNEAQ (reference sequence). V shed 2 bases and J shed 0 bases, with 8 bases lying between them. CDR3 length: 15 amino acids. The CDR3 nucleotides are TGTGCCAGCAGCTTACAGGGTAGCTCCTACAATGAGCAGTTCTTC. This encodes CASSLQGSSYNEQFF.

This clonotype was recorded many times. V gene TRBV5-6 combines with J gene TRBJ2-4, with D perhaps TRBD1 (6 bases). The CDR3 sequence is 15 residues long. Per germline, CDR1 SGHDT and CDR2 YYEEEE. With 4 bases removed from V and 1 base from J, the gap between germline ends came to 12 bases. For the CDR3, the DNA is TGTGCCAGCAGCGCCACAGGGCTCGCCAAAAACATTCAGTACTTC. Protein: CASSATGLAKNIQYF. Filled out from reference TRBV5-6 and TRBJ2-4, the complete variable domain reads DAGVTQSPTHLIKTRGQQVTLRCSPKSGHDTVSWYQQALGQGPQFIFQYYEEEERQRGNFPDRFSGHQFPNYSSELNVNALLLGDSALYLCASSATGLAKNIQYFGAGTRLSVL.

This clonotype came up many times. The genes are TRBV27 and TRBJ2-2; maybe TRBD2 (6 bases). The V gene's germline CDR1 is MNHEY and CDR2 SMNVEV (reference sequence). With 5 bases removed from V and 3 bases from J, the gap between germline ends came to 16 bases. The CDR3 totals 16 residues. The CDR3 coding sequence is TGTGCCAGCAGTGGGGGTTCTAGCGACTACACCGGGGAGCTGTTTTTT. This gives the protein CASSGGSSDYTGELFF.

This clonotype was picked up a small number of times. CDR3 sequence: CASSHRLAGGPHEQFF. Here the CDR3 DNA reads TGTGCCAGCAGCCATAGACTAGCGGGAGGGCCCCATGAGCAGTTCTTC. J is TRBJ2-1 and V is TRBV7-9, with 14 bases identical to TRBD2. The J segment lost 8 bases and the V segment lost 5 bases, leaving 8 bases of the junction unmatched. Germline V lookup: CDR1 SEHNR, CDR2 FQNEAQ (reference sequence). The CDR3 is made up of 16 amino acids.

This clonotype was seen more than once but under ten times. The junction departs from the called germline gene at one end, perhaps through a read error. The chain joins TRBV6-5 to TRBJ2-5; TRBD1 matches 9 bases. Germline V gives CDR1 MNHEY, CDR2 SVGAGI. The CDR3 has 15 amino acids. The DNA for the CDR3 is TGTGTCAGCAGACAACGACAGGGGGTTCAAGAGACCCAGTACTTC. Translation gives CVSRQRQGVQETQYF.

This clonotype was counted ten times or more. The chain combines TRBV7-9 with TRBJ2-1; D may be TRBD2 (7 bases). The germline V and J ends were trimmed by 5 bases and 12 bases, with 26 bases remaining between them. CDR1 is SEHNR, CDR2 FQNEAQ, per germline (reference sequence). The CDR3 sequence is 16 residues long. CDR3 nucleotide sequence: TGTGCCAGCAGCCACGAATCGGGGGGCACGGGACTGGGGCAGTTCTTC. The encoded protein is CASSHESGGTGLGQFF. Full variable domain (rest looked up from reference TRBV7-9 and TRBJ2-1): DTGVSQNPRHKITKRGQNVTFRCDPISEHNRLYWYRQTLGQGPEFLTYFQNEAQLEKSRLLSDRFSAERPKGSFSTLEIQRTEQGDSAMYLCASSHESGGTGLGQFFGPGTRLTVL.

V gene TRBV12-3 or TRBV12-4 combines with J gene TRBJ1-1; 8 bases are shared with TRBD1. The CDR3 contains 12 residues. J gave up 11 bases and V 3 bases, and 5 bases lay outside the gene matches. This chain's CDR3 is CASSFSGGAAFF. In DNA, the CDR3 is TGTGCCAGCAGTTTTTCAGGGGGCGCGGCTTTCTTT.

The rearrangement joins TRBV29-1 to TRBJ2-5; unclear D gene. The germline V and J ends were trimmed by 4 bases and 2 bases, with 2 bases remaining between them. This CDR3 comprises 10 residues. Germline CDR1 SQVTM, CDR2 ANQGSEA. CDR3 DNA: TGCAGCGTTGCTCAAGAGACCCAGTACTTC. Translated, it gives CSVAQETQYF. The full variable domain, rest sourced from reference TRBV29-1 and TRBJ2-5, is SAVISQKPSRDICQRGTSLTIQCQVDSQVTMMFWYRQQPGQSLTLIATANQGSEATYESGFVIDKFPISRPNLTFSTLTVSNMSPEDSSIYLCSVAQETQYFGPGTRLLVL.

CDR3 amino acids: CASNLLAGVANEQFF. CDR3 sequence (DNA): TGTGCCAGCAACCTACTAGCGGGAGTCGCCAATGAGCAGTTCTTC. The chain has TRBV12-3 or TRBV12-4 and TRBJ2-1; TRBD2 matches 11 bases. The CDR3 spans 15 residues. J gave up 6 bases and V 7 bases, and 8 bases lay outside the gene matches.

This clonotype was seen ten or more times. The chain is built from TRBV5-1 and TRBJ2-1, with a tentative D call TRBD1 (5 bases). Germline V gene sequence: CDR1 SGHRS, CDR2 YFSETQ. V was shortened by 0 bases and J by 7 bases, with 11 bases between the two germline ends. CDR3 length: 14 amino acids. Here the CDR3 DNA reads TGCGCCAGCAGCTTGGTCCAGGGATATAATGAGCAGTTCTTC. Its translation: CASSLVQGYNEQFF.

V usage is TRBV29-1 and J usage is TRBJ1-1; 7 bases fit TRBD1. Germline trimming cut 4 bases from V and 0 bases from J; bases unmatched to any gene: 8. The CDR3 runs to 15 residues. Germline V CDR1 and CDR2: SQVTM, ANQGSEA. The CDR3, as DNA: TGCAGCGTTGCCGGGGACAGTGTCATGAACACTGAAGCTTTCTTT. Protein sequence: CSVAGDSVMNTEAFF.

This clonotype has only a few counts. This chain uses TRBV7-9 with TRBJ2-3; D may be TRBD1 or TRBD2 (5 bases each). V was clipped by 2 bases and J by 6 bases, with 24 bases between them. This CDR3 contains 18 residues. Germline lookup yields CDR1 SEHNR and CDR2 FQNEAQ (reference sequence). CDR3 in DNA: TGTGCCAGCAGCTTATTGGTATTGGCAGGGTTAGCGTCGGATACGCAGTATTTT. Translated: CASSLLVLAGLASDTQYF.